The rows below give T cell receptor beta chains drawn from one sample of a study of blood T cell repertoires in COVID-19. The protocol was immunoSEQ multiplex PCR, while the TCRdb copy is restricted to in-frame clones and leaves out a portion. Of roughly 290,000 clones in the sample, roughly 90% were seen once. Source material: peripheral blood. The receptor source for this set is a man aged 30 to 45 with acute or convalescent COVID-19. The conserved cysteine and the conserved F or W are not part of the CDR3 here. The order of the fields is CDR3 protein, clone size, V gene, D gene. A D gene is named only where the DNA matches it firmly. Clone size is not always given. Where it is, it says once, few, many or a class for expanded clones.

ASRQGVSYGYT	NA	TRBV28	TRBD1
ASSLGRSEGQPQH	NA	TRBV13	NA
ASRTGTGTQPQH	NA	TRBV6-5	TRBD1
ASSHLTGVSVYGYT	NA	TRBV4-1	TRBD1
ASSFTRNYTMTALLKNYGYT	NA	TRBV27	NA
ASSIPKTGDAYGYT	NA	TRBV19	TRBD1
ASSVTGTGYNSPLH	once	TRBV27	TRBD1
ASSYSEWDRKETQY	NA	TRBV6-5	TRBD1
ASSPTSNPPDTQY	NA	TRBV5-4	NA
ASIGGFTGNTIY	NA	TRBV28	NA
ASRPLDSSNQPQH	NA	TRBV27	NA
ASSDSSRRTDTQY	NA	TRBV6-1	NA
ASKGTGVSPLH	NA	TRBV6-6	TRBD1
ASSSVGTGSGNEQF	NA	TRBV5-4	NA
ASSSHQNLEKGQENTEAF	NA	TRBV27	TRBD1
ASSVRGQGRRSYNEQF	NA	TRBV4-2	TRBD1
ASSAPQNFFEQF	NA	TRBV19	NA
ASRGRLEKETQY	NA	TRBV11-1	NA
ASSLNFFWDTQY	NA	TRBV3-1/TRBV3-2	NA
ASRRGTSGRVNEQF	NA	TRBV5-5	TRBD2
ASSSLTKETQY	NA	TRBV5-1	NA
TSSPGTCCRDEQY	NA	TRBV1	NA
SVEHTYSNTEAF	NA	TRBV29-1	NA
ASRSLAGLDPQF	NA	TRBV27	TRBD2
ASSPDRGSGYT	NA	TRBV9	TRBD1
ASSLGTDYGYT	NA	TRBV7-9	TRBD1
ASGSTGGNQPQH	NA	TRBV12-5	NA
ASSTGRGGPEAF	NA	TRBV18	NA
ASSGADKLHNEKLF	NA	TRBV28	NA
AWSTGGLGGELF	NA	TRBV30	TRBD1
ASSISVGQGYGYT	NA	TRBV19	TRBD1
ASRFGQGNGYT	NA	TRBV12-3/TRBV12-4	TRBD1
ASSNTGANEKLF	NA	TRBV10-2	NA
ASSLRDTGELF	NA	TRBV7-9	NA
AWSEGLAGHTDTQY	NA	TRBV30	TRBD2